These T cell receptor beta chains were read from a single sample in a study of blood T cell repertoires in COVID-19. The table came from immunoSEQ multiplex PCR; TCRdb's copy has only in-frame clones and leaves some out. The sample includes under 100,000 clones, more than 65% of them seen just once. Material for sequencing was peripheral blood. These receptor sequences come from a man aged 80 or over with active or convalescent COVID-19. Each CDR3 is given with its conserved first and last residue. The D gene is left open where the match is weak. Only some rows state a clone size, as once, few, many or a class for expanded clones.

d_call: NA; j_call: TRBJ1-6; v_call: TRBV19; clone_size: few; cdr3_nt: TGTGCCAGTAGTATACCCCGTACGGGTGTTGGTTCACCCCTCCACTTT; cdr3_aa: CASSIPRTGVGSPLHF
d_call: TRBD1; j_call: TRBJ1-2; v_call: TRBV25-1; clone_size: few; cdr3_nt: TGTGCCAGCAGCGCGGACAGGGGCTACTATGGCTACACCTTC; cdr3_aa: CASSADRGYYGYTF
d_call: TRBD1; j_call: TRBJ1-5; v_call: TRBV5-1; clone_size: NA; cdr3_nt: TGCGCCAGCAGCGTGACAGGGGGCCGAGGCAATCAGCCCCAGCATTTT; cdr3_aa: CASSVTGGRGNQPQHF
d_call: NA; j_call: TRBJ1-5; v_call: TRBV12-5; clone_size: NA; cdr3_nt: TGTGCTAGTGCCCCGAGCGGGGGCAATCAGCCCCAGCATTTT; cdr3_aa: CASAPSGGNQPQHF
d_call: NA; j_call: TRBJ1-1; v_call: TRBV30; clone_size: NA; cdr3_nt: TGTGCCTGGAGTGAAATGCGGAACACTGAAGCTTTCTTT; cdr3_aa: CAWSEMRNTEAFF
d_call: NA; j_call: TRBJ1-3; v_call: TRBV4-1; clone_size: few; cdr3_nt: TGCGCCAGCAGCCCCGAACGGACAGTCGGGCTTGGAAACACCATATATTTT; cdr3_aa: CASSPERTVGLGNTIYF
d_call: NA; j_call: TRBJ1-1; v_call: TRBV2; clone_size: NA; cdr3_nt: TGTGCCAGCAGTGGCTCTCCAGGGTTAGGCACTGAAGCTTTCTTT; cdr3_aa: CASSGSPGLGTEAFF
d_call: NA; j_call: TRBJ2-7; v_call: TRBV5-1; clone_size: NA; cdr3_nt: TGCGCCAGCTGGGGCGGGGACTCCTACGAGCAGTACTTC; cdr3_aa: CASWGGDSYEQYF
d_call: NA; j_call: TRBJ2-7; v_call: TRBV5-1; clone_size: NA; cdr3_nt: TGCGCCAGCAGAAGAACAGGGCACGAGCAGTACTTC; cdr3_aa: CASRRTGHEQYF
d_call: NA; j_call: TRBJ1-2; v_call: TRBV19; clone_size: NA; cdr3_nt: TGTGCCAGTAGTACCGACAGAGTCAACTATGGCTACACCTTC; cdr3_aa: CASSTDRVNYGYTF
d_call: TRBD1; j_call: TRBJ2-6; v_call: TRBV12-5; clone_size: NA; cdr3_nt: TGTGCTAGTGGTTACACAGGGGGCGGCACCCGGGCTGGGGCCAACGTCCTGACTTTC; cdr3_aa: CASGYTGGGTRAGANVLTF
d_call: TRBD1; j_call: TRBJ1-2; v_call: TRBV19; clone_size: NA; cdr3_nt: TGTGCCAGTCGGGACAGGAGCTATGGCTACACCTTC; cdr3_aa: CASRDRSYGYTF
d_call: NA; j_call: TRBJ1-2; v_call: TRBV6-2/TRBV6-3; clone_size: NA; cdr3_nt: TGTGCCAGCAGTTACTCTCCAGGGGATGGCTACACCTTC; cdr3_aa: CASSYSPGDGYTF
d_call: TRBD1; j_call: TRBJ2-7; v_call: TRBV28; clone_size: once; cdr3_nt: TGTGCCAGCAGGAGGGACAGATTAAACGAGCAGTACTTC; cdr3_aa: CASRRDRLNEQYF
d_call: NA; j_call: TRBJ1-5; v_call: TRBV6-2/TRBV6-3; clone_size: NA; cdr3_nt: TGTGCCAGCAGTCTACAGGGTAACAGCAATCAGCCCCAGCATTTT; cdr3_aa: CASSLQGNSNQPQHF
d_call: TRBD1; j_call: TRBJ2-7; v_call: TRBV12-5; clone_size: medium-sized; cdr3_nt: TGTGCTAGTGGTCGGACAGGGGCCGCGACATCCTACGAGCAGTACTTC; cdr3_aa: CASGRTGAATSYEQYF
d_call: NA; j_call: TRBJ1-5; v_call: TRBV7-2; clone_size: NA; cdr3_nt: TGTGCCAGCAGCCCACAGAGTAGCAATCAGCCCCAGCATTTT; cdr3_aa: CASSPQSSNQPQHF
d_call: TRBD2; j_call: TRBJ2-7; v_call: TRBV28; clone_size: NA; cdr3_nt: TGTGCCAGCAGTCTCCCGGTTCTAGCGGGCTACGAGCAGTACTTC; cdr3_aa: CASSLPVLAGYEQYF
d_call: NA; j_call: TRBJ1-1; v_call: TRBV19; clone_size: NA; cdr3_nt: TGTGCCAGTACTCGAGGCCTAGACGCTGAAGCTTTCTTT; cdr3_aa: CASTRGLDAEAFF
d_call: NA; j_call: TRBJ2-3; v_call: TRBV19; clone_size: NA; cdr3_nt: TGTGCCAGTAGTGCCCCCTCTGGCAGGGGCACAGATACGCAGTATTTT; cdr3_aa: CASSAPSGRGTDTQYF
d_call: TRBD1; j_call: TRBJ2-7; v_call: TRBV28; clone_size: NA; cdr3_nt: TGTGCCAGCAGTTTGGGACAGGGACCCGAGCAGTACTTC; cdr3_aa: CASSLGQGPEQYF
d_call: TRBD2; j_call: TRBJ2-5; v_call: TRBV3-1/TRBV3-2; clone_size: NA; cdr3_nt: TGTGCCAGCAGCCAGGGACTAGCGGGGGCCCAAGAGACCCAGTACTTC; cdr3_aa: CASSQGLAGAQETQYF
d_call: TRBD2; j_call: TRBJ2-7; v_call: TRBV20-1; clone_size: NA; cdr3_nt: TGCAGTGCTAGTTCAGGGACTAGCGGCTCCTACGAGCAGTACTTC; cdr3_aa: CSASSGTSGSYEQYF
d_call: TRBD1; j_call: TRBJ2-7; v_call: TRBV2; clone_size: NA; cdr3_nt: TGTGCCAGCAGTGGGGGGACAGGGCCCTACGAGCAGTACTTC; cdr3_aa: CASSGGTGPYEQYF
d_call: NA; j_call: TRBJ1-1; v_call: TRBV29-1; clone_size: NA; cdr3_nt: TGCAGCTGCTCGCTGGGACACTCGAACACTGAAGCTTTCTTT; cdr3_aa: CSCSLGHSNTEAFF
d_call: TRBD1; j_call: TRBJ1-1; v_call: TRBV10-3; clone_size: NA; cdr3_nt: TGTGCCATCAGTGATGTACCGGGACAGGGGAACACTGAAGCTTTCTTT; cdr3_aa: CAISDVPGQGNTEAFF
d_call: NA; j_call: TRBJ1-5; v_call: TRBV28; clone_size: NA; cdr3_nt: TGTGCCAGCAGTCAATGGGGTGGGGACAACAATCAGCCCCAGCATTTT; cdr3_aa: CASSQWGGDNNQPQHF
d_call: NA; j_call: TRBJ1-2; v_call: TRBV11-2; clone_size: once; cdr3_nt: TGTGCCAGCAGCTTGTCGTCACAGGGTGACTATGGCTACACCTTC; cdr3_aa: CASSLSSQGDYGYTF
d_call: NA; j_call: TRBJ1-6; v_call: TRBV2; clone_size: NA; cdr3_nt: TGTGCCAGCAGTGAATCACCGGGACTAGTAGCCTCACCCCTCCACTTT; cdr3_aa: CASSESPGLVASPLHF
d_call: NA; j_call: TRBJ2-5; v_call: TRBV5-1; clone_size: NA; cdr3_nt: TGCGCCAGCAGCTTGGCCCGCGAGAAAGAGACCCAGTACTTC; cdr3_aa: CASSLAREKETQYF
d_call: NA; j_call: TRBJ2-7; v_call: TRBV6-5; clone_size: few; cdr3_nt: TGTGCCAGCAGTTACGAGAGAACCTACGAGCAGTACTTC; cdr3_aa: CASSYERTYEQYF
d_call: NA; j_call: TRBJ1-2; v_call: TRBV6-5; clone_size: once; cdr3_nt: TGTGCCAGCAGTTACTCGAGGGTGAACTATGGCTACACCTTC; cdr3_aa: CASSYSRVNYGYTF
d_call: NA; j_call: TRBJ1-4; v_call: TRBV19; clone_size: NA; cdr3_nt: TGTGCCAGTAGTATTAAAGAGTATGAAAAACTGTTTTTT; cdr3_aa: CASSIKEYEKLFF
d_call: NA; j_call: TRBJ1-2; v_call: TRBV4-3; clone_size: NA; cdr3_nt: TGCGCCAGCAGCCAAGTTATCGGTCGGCAGGGATTTCACGGCTACACCTTC; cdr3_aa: CASSQVIGRQGFHGYTF
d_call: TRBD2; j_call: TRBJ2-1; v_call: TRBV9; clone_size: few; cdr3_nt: TGTGCCAGCAGCCCCCGAGGACTAGCGGGGGGCGCGAGCTCCTACAATGAGCAGTTCTTC; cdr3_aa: CASSPRGLAGGASSYNEQFF
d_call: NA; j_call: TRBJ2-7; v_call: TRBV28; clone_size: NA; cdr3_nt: TGTGCCAGCAGTTTACCTAGGACAGCGCAGTACTTC; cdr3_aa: CASSLPRTAQYF
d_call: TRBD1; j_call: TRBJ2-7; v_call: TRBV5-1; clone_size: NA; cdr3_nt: TGCGCCAGCAGCCCTACAGGGGGGTCCTACGAGCAGTACTTC; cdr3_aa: CASSPTGGSYEQYF
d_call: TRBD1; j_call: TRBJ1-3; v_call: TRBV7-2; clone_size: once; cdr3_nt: TGTGCCAGCAGCCTACAGGGGGCTGAAGGAAACACCATATATTTT; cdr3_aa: CASSLQGAEGNTIYF
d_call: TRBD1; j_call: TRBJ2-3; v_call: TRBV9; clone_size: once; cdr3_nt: TGTGCCAGCAGCCCGAGAGGGGACAGGGGTGCAGATACGCAGTATTTT; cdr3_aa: CASSPRGDRGADTQYF
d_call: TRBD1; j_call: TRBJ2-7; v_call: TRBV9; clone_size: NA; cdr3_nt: TGTGCCAGCAGCGCCGGACAGGGTGTGAGCTACGAGCAGTACTTC; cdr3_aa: CASSAGQGVSYEQYF
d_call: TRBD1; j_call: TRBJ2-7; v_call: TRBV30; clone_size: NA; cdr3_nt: TGTGCCTGGAGCGCACAGGGGGCCTACGAGCAGTACTTC; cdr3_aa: CAWSAQGAYEQYF
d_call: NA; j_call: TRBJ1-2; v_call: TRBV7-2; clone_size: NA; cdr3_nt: TGTGCCAGCAGCTTAGCGGGGGGAGACTATGGCTACACCTTC; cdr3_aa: CASSLAGGDYGYTF
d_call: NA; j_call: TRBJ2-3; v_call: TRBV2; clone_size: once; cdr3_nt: TGTGCCAGCAACGGAAGAGTTCGGGATGGTACGCAGTATTTT; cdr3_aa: CASNGRVRDGTQYF
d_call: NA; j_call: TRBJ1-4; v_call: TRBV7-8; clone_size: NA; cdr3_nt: TGTGCCAGCAGCCCCCGGGAGGTGGGACTCGGTGAAAAACTGTTTTTT; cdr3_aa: CASSPREVGLGEKLFF
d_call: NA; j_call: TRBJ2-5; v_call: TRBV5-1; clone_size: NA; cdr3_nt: TGCGCCAGCAGCTTCCGGGAAGGAGAGACCCAGTACTTC; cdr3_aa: CASSFREGETQYF
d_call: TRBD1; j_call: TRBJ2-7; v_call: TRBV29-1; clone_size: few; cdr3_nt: TGCAGCGTTGTGGCGCCCGTGACAGGGTCCTACGAGCAGTACTTC; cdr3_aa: CSVVAPVTGSYEQYF
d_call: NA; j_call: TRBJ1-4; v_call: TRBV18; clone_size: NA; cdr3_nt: TGTGCCAGCTCCGCGGATGAAAAACTGTTTTTT; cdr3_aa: CASSADEKLFF
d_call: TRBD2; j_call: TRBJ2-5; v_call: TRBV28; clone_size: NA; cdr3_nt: TGTGCCAGCAGTTTAAGACTAGCGGGGGGCCGGCGAGAGACCCAGTACTTC; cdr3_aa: CASSLRLAGGRRETQYF
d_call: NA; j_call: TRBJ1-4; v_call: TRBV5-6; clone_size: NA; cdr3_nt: TGTGCCAGCAGCTTGTGGTCTTCGGATGAAAAACTGTTTTTT; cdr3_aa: CASSLWSSDEKLFF
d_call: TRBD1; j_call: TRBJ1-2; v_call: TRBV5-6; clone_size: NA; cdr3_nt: TGTGCCAGCAGCTACACAGGGGATGGCTACACCTTC; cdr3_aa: CASSYTGDGYTF
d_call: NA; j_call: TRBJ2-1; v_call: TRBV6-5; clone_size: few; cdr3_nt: TGTGCCAGCAGTTACACGGGGAGTTCCTACAATGAGCAGTTCTTC; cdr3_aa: CASSYTGSSYNEQFF
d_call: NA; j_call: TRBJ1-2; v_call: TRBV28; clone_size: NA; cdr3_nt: TGTGCCAGCAGTCCAGCCGGTGGGACACCCCTCCCCTATGGCTACACCTTC; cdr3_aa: CASSPAGGTPLPYGYTF